This T cell receptor (beta chain) was identified during a study of T cells in Graves' hyperthyroidism and ophthalmopathy (dated by TCRdb to between 2017 and 2020). Background for the entire study: To identify distinguishing TCR V-J signatures, a discovery cohort of around 98 patients was used, comprising 40 to 45 with Graves' ophthalmopathy and about 59 with stable Graves' hyperthyroidism. Prospective prediction of ophthalmopathy was tested in an independent validation cohort of approximately 18 hyperthyroidism patients and roughly 16 patients who later progressed to ophthalmopathy. After sampling, hyperthyroidism patients received methimazole starting at 30 mg daily, and ophthalmopathy patients received high-dose intravenous methylprednisolone. The paper reports TCR Vbeta CDR3 sequencing of 140 or so peripheral blood samples: around 45 ophthalmopathy, 70 to 85 hyperthyroidism and around 17 progressor patients. Thyroid tissue and blood T-cell repertoires from roughly 6 Graves' hyperthyroidism patients were also compared in the study. The approximately 90 discovery patients were randomly split 7:3 into training and test sets.

Any patient with an uncontrolled infection, another autoimmune disease, pregnancy or lactation was excluded. Diagnoses relied on clinical symptoms, serum thyroxine and TRAb, thyroid ultrasound and orbital computed tomography. Trizol reagent was used to extract total RNA, and RNA quality was then checked on an Agilent 2100 Bioanalyzer. Trimming takes 3 bases from V and 7 bases from J, and the germline ends sit 12 bases apart. The CDR3 sequence holds 13 residues, the cysteine and phenylalanine included. Just CDR3 DNA is preserved here, 39 bases in frame from base 1. As concerns this clonotype: What antigen it recognizes has not been identified. The record has no base qualities; no much larger clone is one base away.

Results the study describes overall, beyond this receptor: Sample size was not statistically predetermined, and blinding of investigators to group allocation was not performed. Most expanded thyroid clonotypes (frequency above 0.001) were also detected in blood, suggesting blood repertoires may reflect thyroid immune responses. A 13 V-J signature model separated ophthalmopathy from stable hyperthyroidism, with around 91% sensitivity and roughly 84% specificity in cross-validation and 80%/75% in testing. In validation, the model predicted progression to ophthalmopathy a median of around 6.5 months before onset, with roughly 71% sensitivity and roughly 77% specificity.

Amplification of TCR beta CDR3 regions was carried out from RNA transcripts. For the first round of RT-PCR on the TCR CDR3, the HTBI primer set was used together with the Qiagen OneStep RT-PCR kit. Libraries were constructed in a second round of multiplex PCR, after which size selection and purification were carried out. Sequencing of the libraries was done on an Illumina HiSeq2000 using paired-end 100 bp reads. Regarding the original processing steps: SOAPnuke was used to process the raw data, with reads discarded if the reads contained adapters or uncalled bases, had a mean Phred below 15, or lacked an exact constant-primer or identifier match. COPE v1.2.5 was used to merge the high-quality paired reads, and each unique nucleotide sequence was defined as a clonotype. Clonotypes were aligned to IMGT TRBV, TRBD and TRBJ reference segments using MiTCR v1.1. The analysis included only V-J combinations with a frequency above 0.0001, which together covered around 99% of the repertoires. A TCS score was defined as the ratio of F50 (clonal expansion) to E x V (chaos), with BLOSUM62-based TCRdist applied between CDR3 peptides within each V-J. Welch's t-statistics and random forest reduced roughly 530 V-J features to 13, which were used in a naive Bayes classifier (R e1071). The similarity between thyroid and blood repertoires was quantified using the Morisita-Horn index. TCRdb reworked the public reads: Q25 trimming with fastp, MiXCR clone assembly, productive beta chains retained. For every CDR3 protein sequence, its rows merge into one entry that carries the most common genes and DNA. The V and J calls come from TCRdb's annotation, not from the publication. A total of 480,000 or so distinct CDR3 sequences appear in this sample, 46% of them only once. The ten largest make up around 47% of the sample.

The sequence links TRBV12-3 or TRBV12-4 to TRBJ1-2; no confident D gene assignment can be made. This sequence was found in an adult woman with Graves' disease, either hyperthyroidism or ophthalmopathy (not recorded which). The sequenced sample was peripheral blood or thyroid tissue (not recorded which). CDR3 sequence: CASSFGLAIGYTF. The sequenced DNA is TGTGCCAGCAGTTTTGGTCTGGCTATTGGCTACACCTTC.